Presented here are 30 T cell receptor beta chains from one specimen sequenced in a study of T cells after yellow fever vaccination. TCRdb passed the 5' RACE reads through MiXCR, listing each CDR3 protein once. The sample records approximately 610,000 distinct CDR3 sequences, 17% being singletons. The sample consisted of PBMCs, taken around 5 days after the first yellow fever vaccination. These receptors were taken from a man aged 18 to 29 who received the YFV17D yellow fever vaccine.

This clonotype was observed a handful of times. This rearrangement joins TRBV7-2 to TRBJ2-2; the D is unclear. Trimming shortened V by 8 bases and J by 0 bases, and 10 bases separated the two germline ends. Germline lookup yields CDR1 SGHTA and CDR2 FQGNSA. This CDR3 spans 14 amino acids. CDR3 protein: CASVSGANTGELFF. CDR3 coding DNA: TGTGCCAGCGTCTCAGGAGCGAACACCGGGGAGCTGTTTTTT. Full variable domain (remainder filled in from reference TRBV7-2 and TRBJ2-2): GAGVSQSPSNKVTEKGKDVELRCDPISGHTALYWYRQSLGQGLEFLIYFQGNSAPDKSGLPSDRFSAERTGGSVSTLTIQRTQQEDSAVYLCASVSGANTGELFFGEGSRLTVL.

This clonotype was recorded at least ten times. This chain connects TRBV10-2 to TRBJ2-4, with a tentative D call TRBD2 (6 bases). V lost 3 bases and J 4 bases, leaving 16 bases between the germline ends. Germline values: CDR1 WSHSY, CDR2 SAAADI. This CDR3 contains 16 residues. This chain's CDR3 is CASSDTREVGKNIQYF. The CDR3 bases are TGCGCCAGCAGTGATACCAGGGAGGTCGGTAAAAACATTCAGTACTTC.

The CDR3 protein is CASPYYEQYF. CDR3 nucleotide sequence: TGTGCCAGCCCCTACTACGAGCAGTACTTC. The rearrangement joins TRBV9 to TRBJ2-7; D is unclear. This CDR3 has 10 amino acids. V was pared by 7 bases and J by 3 bases, with 5 bases between. The germline V gene has CDR1 SGDLS and CDR2 YYNGEE.

This clonotype was recorded a few times. The chain is built from TRBV5-1 and TRBJ1-6; 9 nucleotides agree with TRBD1. Germline assignment: CDR1 SGHRS and CDR2 YFSETQ. This CDR3 has 14 amino acids. The V and J ends lost 7 bases and 7 bases, in that order; junction bases with no gene match: 6. CDR3 sequence (DNA): TGCGCCAGCGGCACAGGGGGCGGCAATTCACCCCTCCACTTT. It translates to CASGTGGGNSPLHF.

The chain employs TRBV30 and TRBJ2-3, with 8 bases fitting TRBD2. V gave up 3 bases and J gave up 4 bases; unmatched junction bases: 6. CDR3 length: 14 residues. Germline CDR1 and CDR2: GTSNPN and SVGIG (reference sequence). CDR3 protein: CAWRKAGGSDTQYF. CDR3 DNA sequence: TGTGCCTGGAGGAAGGCGGGGGGCTCAGATACGCAGTATTTT.

This clonotype was picked up many times. The chain combines TRBV12-3 or TRBV12-4 with TRBJ2-7; possible D gene TRBD1, 6 bases. The CDR3 contains 12 residues. The V end lost 6 bases, the J end lost 7 bases, and 13 bases lay between the germline ends. Written as DNA, the CDR3 is TGTGCCAGCAGCCTCCGCGGACAGGAGCAGTACTTC. Translating it yields CASSLRGQEQYF.

The CDR3 DNA reads as TGCAGTGCTGCTACTAGCGGGGTTGCAGATACGCAGTATTTT. It yields the protein CSAATSGVADTQYF. The chain links TRBV20-1 to TRBJ2-3, with 10 bases that match TRBD2. The CDR3 contains 14 residues. V trimming: 5 bases; J trimming: 4 bases; junction bases outside the gene matches: 6. In germline, CDR1 is DFQATT, CDR2 SNEGSKA (reference sequence).

V and J are TRBV28 and TRBJ1-2; 10 bases match TRBD1. The CDR3 spans 17 residues. Germline lookup yields CDR1 MDHEN and CDR2 SYDVKM. V lost 6 bases and J lost 4; bases outside the gene matches: 14. In DNA, the CDR3 is TGTGCCAGCAGGTCCTGGGGCGACAGGGGGCAGAGCTATGGCTACACCTTC. It translates to CASRSWGDRGQSYGYTF.

V usage is TRBV12-3 or TRBV12-4 and J usage is TRBJ1-1; D is perhaps TRBD1 (5 bases). CDR3 length equals 13 residues. Trimming took 3 bases from V and 10 from J, leaving 15 bases between them. The CDR3 nucleotides read TGTGCCAGCAGTTTCCAACAGGTAATAGGAGCTTTCTTT. It is translated as CASSFQQVIGAFF.

Details on this clonotype: Germline is not matched at one junction end, which may reflect a read error. V usage is TRBV23-1 and J usage is TRBJ2-1; 7 nucleotides line up with TRBD2. TRBV23-1 is sorted into the ORF group, with uncertain function. CDR3 length equals 17 residues. DNA of the CDR3: TGCGCCAGCAGGCGCAGCGGGAAGCTGAGCTCCTACGATGAGCAGTTCTTC. It encodes CASRRSGKLSSYDEQFF.

This clonotype has a handful of counts. The gene calls are TRBV2 and TRBJ2-5; 8 nucleotides align to TRBD1. CDR1 is SNHLY and CDR2 is FYNNEI in the germline V gene. V trimming: 6 bases; J trimming: 1 base; junction bases outside the gene matches: 4. The CDR3 is made up of 14 amino acids. DNA of the CDR3: TGTGCCAGCAGAGATGGACAGGGCCAAGAGACCCAGTACTTC. This sequence encodes CASRDGQGQETQYF.

The V call is TRBV7-9, the J call TRBJ1-6, with a possible D match to TRBD1 (5 bases). There are 14 residues in the CDR3. Germline-derived CDR1 and CDR2 are SEHNR and FQNEAQ (reference sequence). V lost 8 bases and J lost 7, with 15 bases in between. CDR3 coding DNA: TGTGCCAGCGGAGGTGGGGCGGGAAATTCACCCCTCCACTTT. Its translation: CASGGGAGNSPLHF.

The sample holds a few counts of this clonotype. The chain has TRBV9 and TRBJ2-5; TRBD2 agrees at 7 bases. CDR3 length: 15 amino acids. Trimming cost V 2 bases and J 1 base; bases outside gene matches: 5. The germline V gene has CDR1 SGDLS and CDR2 YYNGEE. The CDR3 DNA is TGTGCCAGCAGCGTGGGAGCGGGGAGCCAAGAGACCCAGTACTTC. Protein sequence: CASSVGAGSQETQYF.

The V and J genes are TRBV14 and TRBJ2-5; 14 bases agree with TRBD2. The V gene's germline CDR1 is SGHDN and CDR2 FVKESK. The CDR3 sequence is 18 residues long. Trimming removed 5 bases from V and 0 bases from J; junction bases left unmatched: 8. The CDR3 is CASSNTGTSGSYQETQYF. CDR3 bases: TGTGCCAGCAGCAACACCGGGACTAGCGGGAGTTACCAAGAGACCCAGTACTTC.

This clonotype came up a few times. The V and J genes are TRBV2 and TRBJ1-1; D call uncertain. Germline CDR1 reads SNHLY; CDR2 reads FYNNEI. The CDR3 runs 13 residues. Deletions cut 4 bases from V and 1 base from J, with 7 bases between. The DNA for the CDR3 is TGTGCCAGCAGTGGGGAGGGGAACACTGAAGCTTTCTTT. This codes for CASSGEGNTEAFF.

The genes are TRBV4-1 and TRBJ2-3, with D perhaps TRBD1 or TRBD2 (5 bases each). The CDR3 consists of 17 residues. Germline-derived CDR1 and CDR2 are MGHRA and YSYEKL. The V gene lost 0 bases and the J gene lost 4 bases, with 17 bases spanning the gap. Here the CDR3 DNA reads TGCGCCAGCAGCCAAGATCGGGTGGCTAGAGGGGCAGATACGCAGTATTTT. Protein: CASSQDRVARGADTQYF.

CDR3 bases: TGTGCCAGAAGCAACGGAATGTGGGGGAATCAGCCCCAGCATTTT. Protein: CARSNGMWGNQPQHF. The chain has TRBV5-3 and TRBJ1-5; D is possibly TRBD1 (5 bases). TRBV5-3 is given ORF status, its function remaining uncertain. The CDR3 sequence is 15 residues long. Trimming took 4 bases from V and 4 from J, leaving 15 bases between them.

As DNA, the CDR3 is TGTGCCAGTAGTCTCGGGACACCCTTTGGGGAGCTGTTTTTT. Its protein product is CASSLGTPFGELFF. V usage is TRBV19 and J usage is TRBJ2-2; D might be TRBD1 (6 bases). This CDR3 comprises 14 residues. From germline, CDR1 is LNHDA and CDR2 SQIVND (reference sequence). Trimming took off 5 bases at V and 8 bases at J, with 15 bases between the two ends.

This clonotype occurred a few times. The chain couples TRBV6-2 or TRBV6-3 to TRBJ2-5; 9 bases match TRBD2. Germline assignment: CDR1 MNHEY and CDR2 SVGEGT. The length of the CDR3 is 13 residues. V dropped 6 bases and J dropped 7; count of bases not matched to a gene: 6. The CDR3 reads CASSLRLAATQYF. The CDR3 DNA is TGTGCCAGCAGCCTGAGACTAGCGGCGACCCAGTACTTC.

Only a few counts were recorded for this clonotype. This rearrangement joins TRBV15 to TRBJ2-3; the D call may be TRBD1 or TRBD2 (6 bases each). Per the germline V gene, CDR1 is LNHNV and CDR2 is YYDKDF (reference sequence). CDR3 size: 15 residues. Trimming left V 4 bases short and J 0 bases short, with 11 bases between. The CDR3 is CATSKRGLSTDTQYF. As DNA, the CDR3 is TGTGCCACCAGCAAACGGGGGCTTAGCACAGATACGCAGTATTTT.

This clonotype has a handful of counts. The V call is TRBV6-5, the J call TRBJ2-5; D might be TRBD2 (5 bases). The CDR3 spans 15 residues. V gave up 4 bases and J gave up 5 bases, with 17 bases separating them. The germline V gene has CDR1 MNHEY and CDR2 SVGAGI. This CDR3 reads CASSLLDGVRETQYF. Here the CDR3 DNA reads TGTGCCAGCAGTTTACTCGACGGGGTTCGGGAGACCCAGTACTTC.

This sequence joins TRBV9 and TRBJ2-1; D assignment may be TRBD1 or TRBD2 (5 bases each). The V and J ends lost 0 bases and 7 bases respectively, with 11 bases between them. CDR3 length: 14 amino acids. Germline V gene data show CDR1 as SGDLS and CDR2 as YYNGEE. CDR3 in amino acids: CASSVARGENEQFF. The CDR3 region has the DNA TGTGCCAGCAGCGTAGCTCGAGGGGAAAATGAGCAGTTCTTC.

This chain connects TRBV6-5 to TRBJ2-5; TRBD2 matches at 10 bases. The CDR3 is made up of 15 amino acids. Germline trimming cut 2 bases from V and 5 bases from J; bases unmatched to any gene: 5. Germline V gene lookup returns CDR1 MNHEY and CDR2 SVGAGI. The CDR3 nucleotides read TGTGCCAGCAGTTACGGTGTTAGCGGGGGGGAGACCCAGTACTTC. Its translation: CASSYGVSGGETQYF.

In its sample, this clonotype was seen a few times. The V and J genes are TRBV4-2 and TRBJ2-3; D perhaps matches TRBD2 (5 bases). Per germline, CDR1 LGHNA and CDR2 YNFKEQ. The CDR3 has 15 residues. V dropped 3 bases and J dropped 6 bases, with 16 bases sitting between them. CDR3 region: CASSQREVSEDTQYF. The CDR3 DNA is TGTGCCAGCAGCCAGAGGGAAGTCTCCGAGGATACGCAGTATTTT.

This clonotype was counted between two and nine times. The chain links TRBV7-2 to TRBJ1-1; tentatively, D is TRBD1 (5 bases). V lost 3 bases and J lost 6, with 8 bases in between. There are 12 residues in the CDR3. Germline V gene data show CDR1 as SGHTA and CDR2 as FQGNSA. The CDR3 loop is CASSFGAAEAFF. For the CDR3, the DNA is TGTGCCAGCAGCTTTGGGGCAGCTGAAGCTTTCTTT. Together with reference TRBV7-2 and TRBJ1-1, the CDR3 gives the full variable domain: GAGVSQSPSNKVTEKGKDVELRCDPISGHTALYWYRQSLGQGLEFLIYFQGNSAPDKSGLPSDRFSAERTGGSVSTLTIQRTQQEDSAVYLCASSFGAAEAFFGQGTRLTVV.

V gene TRBV5-1 combines with J gene TRBJ2-2; tentatively, D is TRBD1 (6 bases). Germline lookup yields CDR1 SGHRS and CDR2 YFSETQ. This CDR3 has 16 amino acids. V lost 3 bases to trimming and J lost 0 bases, with 12 bases between them. The CDR3 here is CASSSLSGANTGELFF. The DNA for the CDR3 is TGCGCCAGCAGCTCCCTGTCAGGGGCGAACACCGGGGAGCTGTTTTTT.

The CDR3 DNA reads as TGTGCCATCAGTGAGGACCAGGGGAAGTCCTACAATGAGCAGTTCTTC. It codes for CAISEDQGKSYNEQFF. The chain employs TRBV10-3 and TRBJ2-1; tentative D call: TRBD1 (6 bases). The V gene lost 2 bases and the J gene lost 1 base, with 12 bases spanning the gap. Germline V CDR1 and CDR2: ENHRY, SYGVKD. This CDR3 region has 16 residues.

The chain has TRBV12-3 or TRBV12-4 and TRBJ2-2; TRBD2 is a possible D gene (7 bases). This CDR3 spans 16 amino acids. V lost 3 bases and J 7 bases, leaving 18 bases between the germline ends. This CDR3 reads CASSFLAGASYGELFF. The CDR3 DNA reads as TGTGCCAGCAGTTTTCTGGCGGGGGCCTCATACGGGGAGCTGTTTTTT.

This clonotype was found a few times. The CDR3 nucleotides are TGTGCCAGCGGACTTCGGGGAAGGGACACTGAAGCTTTCTTT. Amino acids: CASGLRGRDTEAFF. The rearrangement uses TRBV6-1 and TRBJ1-1; the D is unclear. Per germline, CDR1 MNHNS and CDR2 SASEGT. This CDR3 has 14 amino acids. V lost 8 bases and J 3 bases, leaving 16 bases between the germline ends.

This clonotype was found a few times. The chain has TRBV15 and TRBJ1-1, with D hard to call. This CDR3 spans 13 amino acids. Germline V gene lookup returns CDR1 LNHNV and CDR2 YYDKDF (reference sequence). The V and J ends lost 0 bases and 3 bases respectively, with 5 bases between them. The DNA for the CDR3 is TGTGCCACCAGCAGAGACGGGGACACTGAAGCTTTCTTT. It yields the protein CATSRDGDTEAFF.